This T cell receptor (beta chain) was profiled in a study of blood T cells in healthy people across ages (dated by TCRdb to the mid-2010s). For the wider study: Template switching captured roughly one uniquely barcoded TCR beta cDNA molecule per two T cells in model experiments. Four age groups were formed from the donors: young (average roughly 15 years), middle-aged (approximately 39), aged (about 62) and long-lived (less than 85). Using the same blood draw, the study looked at two additional independent replicas of 1 million unique cDNA reads for two donors, one aged 18 to 30 and the other aged 80 or older. To track age-related changes in TCR beta repertoire diversity, the study relied on deep sequencing normalized with unique cDNA molecular identifiers. Donors of different ages were randomly distributed across sequencing lanes to avoid experimental bias.

With regard to this clonotype: Its antigen is currently not known. Base quality data are lacking; no much larger clone is found one base away.

The library was produced with 5' RACE. A second PCR of about 6 to 11 cycles was performed with a sample-barcoded 5' primer and a J-beta primer mix. A unique molecular identifier was introduced onto each TCR beta cDNA molecule by a template-switch 5' adaptor carrying 12 random nucleotides. Each sample yielded at least 3 million CDR3-containing paired-end reads. First-strand cDNA synthesis was performed from all RNA using the Mint cDNA synthesis kit, with priming by a TRBC-specific oligonucleotide. All cDNA was treated with uracil-DNA glycosylase and then went through a first 18-cycle PCR with the universal primers M1SS and BC2_uni_R. On the authors' methods: Each sample was normalized by randomly selecting 1 million high-quality reads, each carrying a distinct molecular identifier. Reads with shared molecular identifiers were discarded instead of being binned into consensus sequences. MiTCR, run with a Q25 quality threshold and the strictest error-elimination algorithm, handled CDR3 identification, clonotype clustering and error correction. A nonparametric unseen species model with Euler transformation was used to estimate a lower bound on total TCR beta diversity. TCRdb reprocessing: public reads trimmed at Q25 with fastp, clones called with MiXCR, in-frame beta chains kept. Duplicate CDR3 protein sequences are folded into a single record with the most common DNA and genes. The authors' filters were not applied to this entry. The sample data list 1.5 million to 2 million distinct CDR3 sequences, and approximately 40% of these were observed just once. The ten largest make up 23% of the sample.

The donors were around 39 Caucasian individuals from Russia, aged 6 to 90 years, who were systemically healthy. Each donor gave approximately 9.3 milliliters of peripheral blood, collected into EDTA-treated Vacutainer tubes. PBMCs were isolated by Ficoll-Paque density-gradient centrifugation, with at least 6 million obtained per sample. Total RNA, at least 5.5 micrograms per sample, was extracted from PBMCs with Trizol reagent. The percentages of naive CD45RAhigh/CD27high T cells were determined by flow cytometry on a PBMC aliquot from every donor. The paper as a whole reports these results and caveats: Compared with the aged group, the long-lived group had more naive CD4+ T cells, fewer expanded clones and increased TCR diversity, suggesting age selection. As age increased, observed TCR beta diversity per million T cells dropped in a roughly linear way, and a significant reduction was already evident by age 40. Since profiling was done on bulk unsorted PBMCs, naive and antigen-experienced compartments could not be conclusively compared. Estimates of total diversity from one million sequenced T cells were regarded as lower bounds and underestimates. Observed TCR beta diversity correlated strongly with the percentage of naive T cells measured by flow cytometry. Because the CMV infection status of the donors was unknown, age-related changes in expanded clonotypes may potentially have been confounded.

Sequencing was carried out using blood. This TCR came from a human donor in good health.

The CDR3 in this case is CASSQDLDLDYTSNTEAFF. The nucleotide sequence reads TGCGCCAGCAGCCAAGATTTAGACCTAGACTATACCTCGAACACTGAAGCTTTCTTT. The chain uses TRBV4-3 and TRBJ1-1; too little of a D gene remains to name it. In the germline V gene, CDR1 corresponds to LGHNA and CDR2 to YSLEER. V loses 0 bases of germline sequence and J loses 1 base, and the interval between the two ends is 21 bases. From the cysteine up to the phenylalanine, the CDR3 has a length of 19 residues. Only CDR3 DNA is held: 57 bases, read in frame from base 1.